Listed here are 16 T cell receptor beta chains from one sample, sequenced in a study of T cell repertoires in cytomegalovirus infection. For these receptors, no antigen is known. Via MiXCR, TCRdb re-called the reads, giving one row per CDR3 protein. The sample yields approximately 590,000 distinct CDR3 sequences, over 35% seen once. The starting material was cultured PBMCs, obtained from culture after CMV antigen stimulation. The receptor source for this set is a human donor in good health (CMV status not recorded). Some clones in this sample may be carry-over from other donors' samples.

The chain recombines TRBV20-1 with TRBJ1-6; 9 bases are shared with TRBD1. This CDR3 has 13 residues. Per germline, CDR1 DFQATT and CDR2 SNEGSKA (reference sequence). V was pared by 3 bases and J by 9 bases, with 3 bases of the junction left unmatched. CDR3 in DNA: TGCAGTGCTAGCACAGGGGGCTTTTCACCCCTCCACTTT. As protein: CSASTGGFSPLHF.

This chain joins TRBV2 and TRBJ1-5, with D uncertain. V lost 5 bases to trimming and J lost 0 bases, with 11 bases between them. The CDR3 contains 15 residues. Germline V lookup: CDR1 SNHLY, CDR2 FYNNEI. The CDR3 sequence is CASSRRDYSNQPQHF. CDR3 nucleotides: TGTGCCAGCAGTCGAAGGGATTATAGCAATCAGCCCCAGCATTTT.

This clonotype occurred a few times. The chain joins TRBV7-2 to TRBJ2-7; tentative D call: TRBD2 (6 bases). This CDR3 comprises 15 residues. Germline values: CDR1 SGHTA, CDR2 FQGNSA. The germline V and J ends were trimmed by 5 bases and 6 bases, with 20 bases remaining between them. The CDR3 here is CASSPLDVTGVEQYF. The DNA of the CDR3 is TGTGCCAGCAGCCCGTTAGACGTAACGGGAGTCGAGCAGTACTTC.

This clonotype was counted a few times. As DNA, the CDR3 is TGTGCCAGCAGCCTCGGGACTAGCGGGAACACCGGGGAGCTGTTTTTT. Amino acid sequence: CASSLGTSGNTGELFF. The V and J genes are TRBV7-9 and TRBJ2-2; TRBD2 matches 11 bases. The CDR3 totals 16 residues. Germline CDR1 reads SEHNR; CDR2 reads FQNEAQ (reference sequence). The junction had 3 bases not matched to a gene; V was cut back by 5 bases and J by 1 base.

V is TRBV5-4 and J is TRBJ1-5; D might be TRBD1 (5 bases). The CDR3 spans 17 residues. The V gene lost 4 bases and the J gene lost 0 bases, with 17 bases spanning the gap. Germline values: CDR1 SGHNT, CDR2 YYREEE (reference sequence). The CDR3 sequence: CASSRGPFNDSNQPQHF. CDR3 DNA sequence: TGTGCCAGCAGCCGGGGACCATTCAACGATAGCAATCAGCCCCAGCATTTT.

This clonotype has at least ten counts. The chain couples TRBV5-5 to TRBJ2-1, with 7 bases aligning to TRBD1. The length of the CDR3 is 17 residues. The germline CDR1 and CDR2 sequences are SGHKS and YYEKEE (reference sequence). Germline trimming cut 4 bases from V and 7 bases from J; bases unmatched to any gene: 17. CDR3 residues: CASSRHPSGTASNEQFF. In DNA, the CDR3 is TGTGCCAGCAGCCGCCACCCCTCCGGGACAGCCTCAAATGAGCAGTTCTTC.

The CDR3 DNA follows: TGTGCCAGCAGCCAAGAAGGAACTAGACATACGCAGTATTTT. It yields the protein CASSQEGTRHTQYF. The J gene is TRBJ2-3, the V gene TRBV4-2; TRBD2 is a possible D gene (5 bases). The V and J ends lost 0 bases and 7 bases respectively, with 11 bases between them. This CDR3 comprises 14 residues. Per the germline V gene, CDR1 is LGHNA and CDR2 is YNFKEQ.

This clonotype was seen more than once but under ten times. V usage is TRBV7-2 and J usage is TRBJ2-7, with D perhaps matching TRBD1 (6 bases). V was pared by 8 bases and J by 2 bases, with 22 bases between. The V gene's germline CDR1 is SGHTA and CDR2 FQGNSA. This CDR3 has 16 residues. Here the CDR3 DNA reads TGTGCCAGCCAGCAGCTACTCTGGGGGCCAACCTACGAGCAGTACTTC. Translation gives CASQQLLWGPTYEQYF.

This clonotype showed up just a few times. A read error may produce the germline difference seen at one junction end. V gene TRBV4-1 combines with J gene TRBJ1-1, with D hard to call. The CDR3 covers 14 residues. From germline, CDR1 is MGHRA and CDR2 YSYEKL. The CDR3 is CASSHLPAGITVGF. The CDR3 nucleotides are TGCGCCAGCAGCCACCTACCAGCCGGGATTACTGTGGGTTTT.

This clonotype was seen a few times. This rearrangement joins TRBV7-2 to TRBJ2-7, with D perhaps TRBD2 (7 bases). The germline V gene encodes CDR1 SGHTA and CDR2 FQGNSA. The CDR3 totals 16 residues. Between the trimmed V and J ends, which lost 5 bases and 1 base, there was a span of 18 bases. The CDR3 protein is CASSRRGAGLSYEQYF. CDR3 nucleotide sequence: TGTGCCAGCAGCCGACGGGGGGCGGGATTGTCCTACGAGCAGTACTTC. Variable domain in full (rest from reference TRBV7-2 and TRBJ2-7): GAGVSQSPSNKVTEKGKDVELRCDPISGHTALYWYRQSLGQGLEFLIYFQGNSAPDKSGLPSDRFSAERTGGSVSTLTIQRTQQEDSAVYLCASSRRGAGLSYEQYFGPGTRLTVT.

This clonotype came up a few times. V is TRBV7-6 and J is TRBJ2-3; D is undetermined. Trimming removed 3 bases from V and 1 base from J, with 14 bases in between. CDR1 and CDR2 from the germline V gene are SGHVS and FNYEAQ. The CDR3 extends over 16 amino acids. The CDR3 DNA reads TGTGCCAGCAGCTTCTCAGGCGAGTTCGGCACAGATACGCAGTATTTT. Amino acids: CASSFSGEFGTDTQYF.

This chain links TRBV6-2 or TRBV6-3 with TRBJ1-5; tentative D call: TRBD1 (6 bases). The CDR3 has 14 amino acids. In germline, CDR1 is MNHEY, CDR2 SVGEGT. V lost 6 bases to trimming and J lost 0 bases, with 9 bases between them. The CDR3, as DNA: TGTGCCAGCAGCCGACAGGCTAGCAATCAGCCCCAGCATTTT. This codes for CASSRQASNQPQHF.

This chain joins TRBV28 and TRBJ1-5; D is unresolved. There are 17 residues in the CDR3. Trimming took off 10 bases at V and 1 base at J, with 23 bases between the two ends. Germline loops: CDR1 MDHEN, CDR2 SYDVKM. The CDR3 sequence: CATKGRKEGGSNQPQHF. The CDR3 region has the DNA TGTGCCACCAAAGGGCGGAAGGAGGGAGGGAGCAATCAGCCCCAGCATTTT.

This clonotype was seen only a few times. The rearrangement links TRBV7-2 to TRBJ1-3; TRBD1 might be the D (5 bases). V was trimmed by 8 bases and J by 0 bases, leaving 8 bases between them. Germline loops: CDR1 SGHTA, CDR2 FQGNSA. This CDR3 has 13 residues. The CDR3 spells CASADSSGNTIYF. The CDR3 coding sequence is TGTGCCAGCGCCGACAGCTCTGGAAACACCATATATTTT.

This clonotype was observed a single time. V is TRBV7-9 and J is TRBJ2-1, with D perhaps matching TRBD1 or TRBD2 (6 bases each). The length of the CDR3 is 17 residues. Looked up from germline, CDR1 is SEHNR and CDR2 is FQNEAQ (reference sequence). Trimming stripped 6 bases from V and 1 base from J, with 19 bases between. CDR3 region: CASSQYRGPLSYNEQFF. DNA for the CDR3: TGTGCCAGCAGTCAATACCGGGGGCCCCTGTCCTACAATGAGCAGTTCTTC.

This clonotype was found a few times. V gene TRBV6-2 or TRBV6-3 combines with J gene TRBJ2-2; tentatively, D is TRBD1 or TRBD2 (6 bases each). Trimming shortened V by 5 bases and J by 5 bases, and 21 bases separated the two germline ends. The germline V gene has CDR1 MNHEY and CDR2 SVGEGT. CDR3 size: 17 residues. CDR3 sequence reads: CASSRDRPGLSTGELFF. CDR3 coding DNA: TGTGCCAGCAGTCGAGACAGGCCGGGACTCAGTACCGGGGAGCTGTTTTTT.